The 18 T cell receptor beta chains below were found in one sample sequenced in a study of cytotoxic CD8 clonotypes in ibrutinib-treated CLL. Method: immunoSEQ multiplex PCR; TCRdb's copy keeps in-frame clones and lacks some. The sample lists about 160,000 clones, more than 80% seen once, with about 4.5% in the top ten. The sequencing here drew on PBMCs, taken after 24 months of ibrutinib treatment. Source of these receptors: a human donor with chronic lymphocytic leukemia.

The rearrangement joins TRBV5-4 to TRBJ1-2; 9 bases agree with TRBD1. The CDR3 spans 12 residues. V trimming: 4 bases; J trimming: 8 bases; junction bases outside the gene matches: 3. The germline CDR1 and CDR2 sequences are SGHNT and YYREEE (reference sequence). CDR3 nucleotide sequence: TGTGCCAGCAGCCGGACAGGGGACGGCTACACCTTC. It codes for CASSRTGDGYTF.

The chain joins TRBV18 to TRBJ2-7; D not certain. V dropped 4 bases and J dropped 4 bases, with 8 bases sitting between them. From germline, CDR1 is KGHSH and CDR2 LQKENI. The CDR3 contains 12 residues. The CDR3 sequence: CASSLGRYEQYF. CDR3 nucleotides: TGTGCCAGCTCACTGGGAAGGTACGAGCAGTACTTC.

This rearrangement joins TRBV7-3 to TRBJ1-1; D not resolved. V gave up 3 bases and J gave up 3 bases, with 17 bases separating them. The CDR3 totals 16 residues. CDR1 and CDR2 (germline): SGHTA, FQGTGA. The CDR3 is CASSFGPRGGDTEAFF. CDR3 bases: TGTGCCAGCAGCTTCGGACCCCGGGGTGGCGACACTGAAGCTTTCTTT.

The CDR3 reads CASSLEGLDGYTF. CDR3 in DNA: TGTGCCAGCAGCTTAGAGGGATTAGATGGCTACACCTTC. This chain connects TRBV7-9 to TRBJ1-2, with no clear D. CDR1 and CDR2 from the germline V gene are SEHNR and FQNEAQ (reference sequence). The ends were cut back, 1 base at V and 6 bases at J, with 9 bases in the middle. CDR3 size: 13 residues.

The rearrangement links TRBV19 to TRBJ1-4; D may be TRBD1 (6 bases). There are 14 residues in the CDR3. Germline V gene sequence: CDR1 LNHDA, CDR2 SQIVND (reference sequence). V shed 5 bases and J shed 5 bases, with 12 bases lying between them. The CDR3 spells CASSPGDGNEKLFF. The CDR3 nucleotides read TGTGCCAGTAGTCCAGGGGACGGAAATGAAAAACTGTTTTTT.

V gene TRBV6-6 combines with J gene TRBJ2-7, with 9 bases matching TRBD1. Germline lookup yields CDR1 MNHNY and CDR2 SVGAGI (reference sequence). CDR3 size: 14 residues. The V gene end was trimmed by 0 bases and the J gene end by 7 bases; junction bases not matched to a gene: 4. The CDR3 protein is CASSYSWDREEQYF. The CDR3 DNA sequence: TGTGCCAGCAGTTACTCGTGGGACAGGGAAGAGCAGTACTTC.

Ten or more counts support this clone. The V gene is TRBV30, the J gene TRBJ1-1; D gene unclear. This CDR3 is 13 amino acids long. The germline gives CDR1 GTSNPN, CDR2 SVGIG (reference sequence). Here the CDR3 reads CAGKRLMNTEAFF. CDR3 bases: TGTGCTGGGAAAAGGTTGATGAACACTGAAGCTTTCTTT.

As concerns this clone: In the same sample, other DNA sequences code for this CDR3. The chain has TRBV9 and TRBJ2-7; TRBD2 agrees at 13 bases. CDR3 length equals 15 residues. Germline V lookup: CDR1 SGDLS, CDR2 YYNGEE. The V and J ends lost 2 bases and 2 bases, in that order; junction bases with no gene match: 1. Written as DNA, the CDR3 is TGTGCCAGCAGCGTGGGACTAGCGGGGACCTACGAGCAGTACTTC. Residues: CASSVGLAGTYEQYF.

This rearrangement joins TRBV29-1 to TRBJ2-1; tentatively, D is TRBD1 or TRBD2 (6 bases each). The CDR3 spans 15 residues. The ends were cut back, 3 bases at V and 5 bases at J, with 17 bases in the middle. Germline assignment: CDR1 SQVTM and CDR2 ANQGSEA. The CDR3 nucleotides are TGCAGCGTTGATGGGGGGACAAGCGTCCACAATGAGCAGTTCTTC. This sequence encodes CSVDGGTSVHNEQFF.

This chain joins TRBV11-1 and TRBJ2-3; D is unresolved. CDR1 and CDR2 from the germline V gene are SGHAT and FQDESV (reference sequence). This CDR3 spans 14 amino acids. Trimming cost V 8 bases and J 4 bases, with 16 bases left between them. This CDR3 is CASGLGPPADTQYF. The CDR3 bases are TGTGCCAGCGGCCTTGGGCCCCCCGCAGATACGCAGTATTTT. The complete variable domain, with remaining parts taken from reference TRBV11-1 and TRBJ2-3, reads EAEVAQSPRYKITEKSQAVAFWCDPISGHATLYWYRQILGQGPELLVQFQDESVVDDSQLPKDRFSAERLKGVDSTLKIQPAELGDSAMYLCASGLGPPADTQYFGPGTRLTVL.

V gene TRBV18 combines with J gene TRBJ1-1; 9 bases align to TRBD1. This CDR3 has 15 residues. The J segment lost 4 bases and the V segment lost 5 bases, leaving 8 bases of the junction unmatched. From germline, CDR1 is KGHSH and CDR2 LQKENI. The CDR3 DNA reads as TGTGCCAGCTCAAGACAAGACAGGGGGATCACTGAAGCTTTCTTT. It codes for CASSRQDRGITEAFF.

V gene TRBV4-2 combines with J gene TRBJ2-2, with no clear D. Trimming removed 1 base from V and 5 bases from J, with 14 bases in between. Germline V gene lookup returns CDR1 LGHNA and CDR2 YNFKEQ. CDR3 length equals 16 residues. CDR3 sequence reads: CASSQGGGVGTGELFF. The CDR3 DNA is TGTGCCAGCAGCCAAGGAGGTGGGGTTGGTACCGGGGAGCTGTTTTTT.

CDR3 coding DNA: TGTGCCAGCAGTTACTCTTACAGGGGGGAAAAACTGTTTTTT. Translation: CASSYSYRGEKLFF. The rearrangement joins TRBV6-5 to TRBJ1-4; TRBD1 aligns across 8 bases. Germline V gene lookup returns CDR1 MNHEY and CDR2 SVGAGI. V shed 0 bases, J shed 8 bases, and the junction held 2 bases outside the gene matches. This CDR3 has 14 amino acids.

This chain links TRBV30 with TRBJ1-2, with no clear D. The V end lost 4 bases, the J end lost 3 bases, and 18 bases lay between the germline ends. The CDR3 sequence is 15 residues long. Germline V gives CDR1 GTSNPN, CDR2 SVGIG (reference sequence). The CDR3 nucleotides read TGTGCCTGGATCCCTCGCCTCGCAGACTACTATGGCTACACCTTC. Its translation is CAWIPRLADYYGYTF.

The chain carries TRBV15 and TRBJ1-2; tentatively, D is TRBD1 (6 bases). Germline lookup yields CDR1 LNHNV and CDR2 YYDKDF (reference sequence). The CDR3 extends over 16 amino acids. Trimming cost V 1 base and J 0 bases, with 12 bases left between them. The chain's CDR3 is CATSRARGRTNYGYTF. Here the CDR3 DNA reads TGTGCCACCAGCAGAGCCAGGGGTAGAACTAACTATGGCTACACCTTC.

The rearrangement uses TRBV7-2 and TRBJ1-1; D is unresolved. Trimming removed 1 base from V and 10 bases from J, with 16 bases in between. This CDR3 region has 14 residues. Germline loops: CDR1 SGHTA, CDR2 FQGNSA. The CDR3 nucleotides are TGTGCCAGCAGCTTAGGAGGCGCAACCTTGGCAGCTTTCTTT. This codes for CASSLGGATLAAFF.

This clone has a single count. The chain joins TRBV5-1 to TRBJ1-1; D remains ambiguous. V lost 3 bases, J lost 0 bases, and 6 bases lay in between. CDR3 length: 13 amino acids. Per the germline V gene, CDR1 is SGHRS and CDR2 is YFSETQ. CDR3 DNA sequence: TGCGCCAGCAGCTGGGGAGTGAACACTGAAGCTTTCTTT. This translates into CASSWGVNTEAFF.

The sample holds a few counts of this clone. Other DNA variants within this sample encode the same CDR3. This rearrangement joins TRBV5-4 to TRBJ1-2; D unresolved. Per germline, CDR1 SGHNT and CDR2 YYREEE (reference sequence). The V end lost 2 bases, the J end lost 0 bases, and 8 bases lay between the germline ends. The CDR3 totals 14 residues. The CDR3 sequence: CASSLGGTNYGYTF. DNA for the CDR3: TGTGCCAGCAGCTTAGGCGGGACTAACTATGGCTACACCTTC.